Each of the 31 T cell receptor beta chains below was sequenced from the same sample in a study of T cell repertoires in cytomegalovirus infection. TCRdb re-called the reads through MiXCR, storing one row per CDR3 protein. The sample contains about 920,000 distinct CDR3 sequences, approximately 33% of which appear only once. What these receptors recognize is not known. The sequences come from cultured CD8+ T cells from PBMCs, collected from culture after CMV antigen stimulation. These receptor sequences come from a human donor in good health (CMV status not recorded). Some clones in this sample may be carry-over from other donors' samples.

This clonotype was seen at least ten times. The CDR3 reads CASSLIRGILETQYF. The CDR3 coding sequence is TGTGCCAGCAGTTTGATTCGGGGAATTTTGGAGACCCAGTACTTC. The rearrangement links TRBV28 to TRBJ2-5; tentatively, D is TRBD2 (5 bases). The CDR3 is made up of 15 amino acids. Germline-derived CDR1 and CDR2 are MDHEN and SYDVKM. V lost 3 bases and J lost 5, with 16 bases in between.

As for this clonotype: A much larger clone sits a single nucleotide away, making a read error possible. In DNA form, the CDR3 reads TGTGCCAGTAGTATGGGATTCCGACTATCGATCCTTACAGATACGCGGTATTTT. Translating it yields CASSMGFRLSILTDTRYF. V and J are TRBV19 and TRBJ2-3; possible D gene TRBD2, 5 bases. This CDR3 spans 18 amino acids. Germline V gene data show CDR1 as LNHDA and CDR2 as SQIVND (reference sequence).

The DNA of the CDR3 is TGCGCCAGCAGGGACGGAGGCCCCGAACCAAACTATGGCTACACCTTC. This codes for CASRDGGPEPNYGYTF. The chain joins TRBV5-1 to TRBJ1-2; no firm D call. From germline, CDR1 is SGHRS and CDR2 YFSETQ. Trimming left V 5 bases short and J 2 bases short, with 19 bases between. The CDR3 sequence is 16 residues long.

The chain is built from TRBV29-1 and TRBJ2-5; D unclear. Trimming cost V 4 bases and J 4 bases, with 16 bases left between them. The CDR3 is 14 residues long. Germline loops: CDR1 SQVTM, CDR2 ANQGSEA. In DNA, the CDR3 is TGCAGCGTTGGGGGTGGATCGGGCGGAGAGACCCAGTACTTC. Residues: CSVGGGSGGETQYF.

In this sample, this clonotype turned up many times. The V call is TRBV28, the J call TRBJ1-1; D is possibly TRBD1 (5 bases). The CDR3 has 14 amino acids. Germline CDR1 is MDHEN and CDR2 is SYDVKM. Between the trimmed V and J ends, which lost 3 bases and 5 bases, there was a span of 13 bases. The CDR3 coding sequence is TGTGCCAGCAGTTTGTGGGACGGAGGGACTGAAGCTTTCTTT. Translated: CASSLWDGGTEAFF. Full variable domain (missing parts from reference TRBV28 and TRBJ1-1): DVKVTQSSRYLVKRTGEKVFLECVQDMDHENMFWYRQDPGLGLRLIYFSYDVKMKEKGDIPEGYSVSREKKERFSLILESASTNQTSMYLCASSLWDGGTEAFFGQGTRLTVV.

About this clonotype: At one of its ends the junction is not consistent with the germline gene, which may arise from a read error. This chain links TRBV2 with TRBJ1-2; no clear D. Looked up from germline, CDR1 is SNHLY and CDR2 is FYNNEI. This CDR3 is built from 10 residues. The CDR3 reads CASRDHLYTF. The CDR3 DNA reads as TGTGCCAGCCGTGACCATCTTTACACCTTC.

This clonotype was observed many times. Written as DNA, the CDR3 is TGTGCCAGCAGCTTAGCGCTAGTTGCCACAGATACGCAGTATTTT. It is translated as CASSLALVATDTQYF. The rearrangement joins TRBV7-6 to TRBJ2-3; no clear D. This CDR3 contains 15 residues. The germline gives CDR1 SGHVS, CDR2 FNYEAQ. The germline V and J ends were trimmed by 0 bases and 2 bases, with 9 bases remaining between them.

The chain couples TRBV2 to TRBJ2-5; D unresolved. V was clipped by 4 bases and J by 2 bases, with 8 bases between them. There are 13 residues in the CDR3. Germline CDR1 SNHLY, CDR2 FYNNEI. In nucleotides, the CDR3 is TGTGCCAGCAGTGGTACTATTCAAGAGACCCAGTACTTC. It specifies CASSGTIQETQYF.

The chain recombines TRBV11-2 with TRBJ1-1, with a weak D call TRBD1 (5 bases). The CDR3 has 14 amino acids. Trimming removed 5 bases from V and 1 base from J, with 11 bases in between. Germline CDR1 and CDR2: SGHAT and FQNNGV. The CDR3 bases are TGTGCCAGCAGCAGAGATGGGGGGAACACTGAAGCTTTCTTT. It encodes CASSRDGGNTEAFF.

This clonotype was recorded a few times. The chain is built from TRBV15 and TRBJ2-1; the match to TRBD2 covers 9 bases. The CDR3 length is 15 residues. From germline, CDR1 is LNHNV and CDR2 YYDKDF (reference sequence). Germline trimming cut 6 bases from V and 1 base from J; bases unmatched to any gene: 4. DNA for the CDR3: TGTGCCACCAGTACGCGGGGGGGATCCTACAATGAGCAGTTCTTC. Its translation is CATSTRGGSYNEQFF.

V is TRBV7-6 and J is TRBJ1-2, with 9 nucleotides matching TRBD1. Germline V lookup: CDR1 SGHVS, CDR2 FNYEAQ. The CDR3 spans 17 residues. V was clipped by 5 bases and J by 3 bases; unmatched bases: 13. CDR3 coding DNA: TGTGCCAGCAGCGAGACAGGGGGTCTTCAGAGTTACTATGGCTACACCTTC. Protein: CASSETGGLQSYYGYTF.

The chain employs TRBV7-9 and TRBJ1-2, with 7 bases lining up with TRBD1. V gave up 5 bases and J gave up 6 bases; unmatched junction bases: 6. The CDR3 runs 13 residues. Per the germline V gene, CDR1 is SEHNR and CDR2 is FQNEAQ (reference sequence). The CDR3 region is CASSATGWDGYTF. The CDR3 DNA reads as TGTGCCAGCAGCGCGACAGGGTGGGATGGCTACACCTTC.

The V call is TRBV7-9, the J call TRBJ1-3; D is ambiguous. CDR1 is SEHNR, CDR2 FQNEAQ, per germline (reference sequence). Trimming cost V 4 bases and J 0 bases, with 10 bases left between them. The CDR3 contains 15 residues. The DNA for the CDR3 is TGTGCCAGCAGCTCATGGCGGGACTCTGGAAACACCATATATTTT. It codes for CASSSWRDSGNTIYF. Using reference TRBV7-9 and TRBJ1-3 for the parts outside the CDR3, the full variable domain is DTGVSQNPRHKITKRGQNVTFRCDPISEHNRLYWYRQTLGQGPEFLTYFQNEAQLEKSRLLSDRFSAERPKGSFSTLEIQRTEQGDSAMYLCASSSWRDSGNTIYFGEGSWLTVV.

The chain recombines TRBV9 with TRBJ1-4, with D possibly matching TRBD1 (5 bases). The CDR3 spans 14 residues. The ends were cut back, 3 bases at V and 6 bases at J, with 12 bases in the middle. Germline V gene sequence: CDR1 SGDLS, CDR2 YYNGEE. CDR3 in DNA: TGTGCCAGCAGCGGGAGTGCGGGGCATGAAAAACTGTTTTTT. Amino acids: CASSGSAGHEKLFF.

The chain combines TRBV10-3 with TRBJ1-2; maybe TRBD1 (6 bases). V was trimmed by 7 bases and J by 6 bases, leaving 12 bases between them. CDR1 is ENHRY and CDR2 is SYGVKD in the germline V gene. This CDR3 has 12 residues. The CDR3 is CAINTGWDGYTF. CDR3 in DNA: TGTGCCATCAATACAGGGTGGGATGGCTACACCTTC.

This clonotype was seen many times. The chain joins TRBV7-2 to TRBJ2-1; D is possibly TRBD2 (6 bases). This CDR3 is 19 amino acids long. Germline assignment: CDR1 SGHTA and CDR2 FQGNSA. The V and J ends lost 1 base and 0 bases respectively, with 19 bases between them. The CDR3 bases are TGTGCCAGCAGCTTAGTCCCGCTTGGGAGGATCAGCTCCTACAATGAGCAGTTCTTC. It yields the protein CASSLVPLGRISSYNEQFF.

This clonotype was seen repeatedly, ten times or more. The CDR3 loop reads CASSSTGGWADTQYF. The CDR3 nucleotides read TGTGCCAGCAGCTCCACGGGGGGCTGGGCAGATACGCAGTATTTT. The chain has TRBV7-6 and TRBJ2-3, with D perhaps TRBD2 (7 bases). V was clipped by 4 bases and J by 4 bases, with 15 bases between them. There are 15 residues in the CDR3. Germline V CDR1 and CDR2: SGHVS, FNYEAQ.

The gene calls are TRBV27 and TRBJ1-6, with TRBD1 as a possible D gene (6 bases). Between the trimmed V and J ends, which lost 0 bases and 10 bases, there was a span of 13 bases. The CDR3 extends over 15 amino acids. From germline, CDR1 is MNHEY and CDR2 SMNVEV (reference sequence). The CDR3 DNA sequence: TGTGCCAGCAGTTTATCCTCAGGGGCAGGATCACCCCTCCACTTT. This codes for CASSLSSGAGSPLHF.

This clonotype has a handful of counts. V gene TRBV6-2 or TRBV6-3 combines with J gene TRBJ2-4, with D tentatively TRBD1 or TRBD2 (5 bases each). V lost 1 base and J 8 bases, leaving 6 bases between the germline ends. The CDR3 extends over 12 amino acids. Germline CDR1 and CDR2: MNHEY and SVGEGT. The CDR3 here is CASSYLGDIQYF. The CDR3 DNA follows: TGTGCCAGCAGTTACTTGGGGGACATTCAGTACTTC.

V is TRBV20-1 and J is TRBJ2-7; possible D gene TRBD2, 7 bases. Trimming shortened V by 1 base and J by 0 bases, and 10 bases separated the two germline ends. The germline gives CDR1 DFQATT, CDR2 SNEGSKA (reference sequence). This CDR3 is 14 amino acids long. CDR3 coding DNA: TGCAGTGCTAGAGGGCGGGGGCTCTCCTACGAGCAGTACTTC. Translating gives CSARGRGLSYEQYF.

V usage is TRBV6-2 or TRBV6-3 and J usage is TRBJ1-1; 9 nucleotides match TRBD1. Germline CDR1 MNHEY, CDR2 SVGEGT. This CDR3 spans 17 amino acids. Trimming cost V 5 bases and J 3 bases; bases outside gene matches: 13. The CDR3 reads CASSQQTGGFGDTEAFF. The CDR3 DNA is TGTGCCAGCAGTCAACAAACAGGGGGCTTCGGCGACACTGAAGCTTTCTTT.

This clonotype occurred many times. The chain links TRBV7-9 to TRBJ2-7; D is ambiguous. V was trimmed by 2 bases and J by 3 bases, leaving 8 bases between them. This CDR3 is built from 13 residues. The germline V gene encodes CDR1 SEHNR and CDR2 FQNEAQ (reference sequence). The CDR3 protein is CASSLSRSYEQYF. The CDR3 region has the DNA TGTGCCAGCAGCTTATCCCGCAGCTACGAGCAGTACTTC.

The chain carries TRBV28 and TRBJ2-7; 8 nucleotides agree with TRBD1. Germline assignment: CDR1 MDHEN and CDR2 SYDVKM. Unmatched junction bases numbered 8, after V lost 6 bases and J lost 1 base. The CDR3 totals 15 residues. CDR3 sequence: CASRPSWTGSYEQYV. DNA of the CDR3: TGTGCCAGCAGACCCTCCTGGACAGGGTCCTACGAGCAGTACGTC.

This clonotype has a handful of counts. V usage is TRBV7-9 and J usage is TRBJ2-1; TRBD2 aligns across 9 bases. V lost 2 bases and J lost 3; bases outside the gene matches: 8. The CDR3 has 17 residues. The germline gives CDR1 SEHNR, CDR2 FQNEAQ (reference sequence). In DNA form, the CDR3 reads TGTGCCAGCAGCTTATTCGGCGGGGGGGCGCTCTACAATGAGCAGTTCTTC. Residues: CASSLFGGGALYNEQFF.

CDR3 DNA: TGTGCCAGTAGTCCATCTGGGCGGTATGGGGAGACCCAGTACTTC. Translating it yields CASSPSGRYGETQYF. The rearrangement links TRBV19 to TRBJ2-5; D not certain. V lost 5 bases and J 5 bases, leaving 18 bases between the germline ends. The CDR3 length is 15 residues. CDR1 is LNHDA and CDR2 is SQIVND in the germline V gene (reference sequence).

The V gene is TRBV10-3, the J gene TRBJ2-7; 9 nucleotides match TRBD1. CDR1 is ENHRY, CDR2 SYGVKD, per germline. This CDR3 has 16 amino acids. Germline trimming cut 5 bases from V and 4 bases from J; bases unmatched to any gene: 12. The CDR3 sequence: CAISLKTGGERYEQYF. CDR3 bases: TGTGCCATCAGTCTCAAGACAGGGGGAGAACGATACGAGCAGTACTTC.

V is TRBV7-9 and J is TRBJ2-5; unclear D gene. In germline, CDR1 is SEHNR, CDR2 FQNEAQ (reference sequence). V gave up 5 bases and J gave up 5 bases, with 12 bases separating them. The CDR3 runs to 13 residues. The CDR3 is CASSRSPRETQYF. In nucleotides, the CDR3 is TGTGCCAGCAGCCGTAGCCCTCGGGAGACCCAGTACTTC.

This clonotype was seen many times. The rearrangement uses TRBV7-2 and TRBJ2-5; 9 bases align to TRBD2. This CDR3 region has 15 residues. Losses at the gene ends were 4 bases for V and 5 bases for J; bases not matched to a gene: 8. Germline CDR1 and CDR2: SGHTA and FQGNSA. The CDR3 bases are TGTGCCAGCAGCTCGCGGGGGGGCCTGTGGGAGACCCAGTACTTC. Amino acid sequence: CASSSRGGLWETQYF. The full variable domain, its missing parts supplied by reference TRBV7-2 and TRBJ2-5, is GAGVSQSPSNKVTEKGKDVELRCDPISGHTALYWYRQSLGQGLEFLIYFQGNSAPDKSGLPSDRFSAERTGGSVSTLTIQRTQQEDSAVYLCASSSRGGLWETQYFGPGTRLLVL.

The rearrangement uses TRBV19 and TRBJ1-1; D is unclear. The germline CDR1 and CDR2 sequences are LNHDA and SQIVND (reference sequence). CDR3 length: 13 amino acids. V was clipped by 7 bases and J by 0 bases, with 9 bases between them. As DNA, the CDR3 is TGTGCCAGTAACTTAGGCCTGAACACTGAAGCTTTCTTT. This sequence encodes CASNLGLNTEAFF.

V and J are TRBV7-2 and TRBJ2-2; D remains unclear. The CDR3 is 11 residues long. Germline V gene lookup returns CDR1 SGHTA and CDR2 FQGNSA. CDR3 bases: TGTGTCAGTTCTTATCCCGGGGAGCTGTTTTTT. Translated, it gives CVSSYPGELFF.

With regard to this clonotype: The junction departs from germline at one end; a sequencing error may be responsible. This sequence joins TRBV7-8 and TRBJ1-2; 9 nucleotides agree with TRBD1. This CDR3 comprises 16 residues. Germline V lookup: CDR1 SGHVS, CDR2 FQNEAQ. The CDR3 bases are TGTGTCAGCAGCTTAGCTGGGGACAGGGTAACGACTGGCTACACCTTC. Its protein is CVSSLAGDRVTTGYTF.